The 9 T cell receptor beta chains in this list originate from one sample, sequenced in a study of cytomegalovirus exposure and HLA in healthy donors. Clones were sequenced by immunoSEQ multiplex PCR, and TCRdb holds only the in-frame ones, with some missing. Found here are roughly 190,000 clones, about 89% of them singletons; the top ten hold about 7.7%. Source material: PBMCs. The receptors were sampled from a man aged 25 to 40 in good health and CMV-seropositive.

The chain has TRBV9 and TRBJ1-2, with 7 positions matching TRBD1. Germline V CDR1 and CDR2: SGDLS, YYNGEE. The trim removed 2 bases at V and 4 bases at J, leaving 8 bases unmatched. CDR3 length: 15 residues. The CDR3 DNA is TGTGCCAGCAGCGTTCGTTTAACAGGGGCCTATGGCTACACCTTC. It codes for CASSVRLTGAYGYTF.

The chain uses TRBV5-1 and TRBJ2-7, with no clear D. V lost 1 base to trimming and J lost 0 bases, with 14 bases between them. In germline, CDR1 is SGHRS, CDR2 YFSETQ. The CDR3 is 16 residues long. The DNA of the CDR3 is TGCGCCAGCAGCTTGTCTCCGACACAGAGCTCCTACGAGCAGTACTTC. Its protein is CASSLSPTQSSYEQYF.

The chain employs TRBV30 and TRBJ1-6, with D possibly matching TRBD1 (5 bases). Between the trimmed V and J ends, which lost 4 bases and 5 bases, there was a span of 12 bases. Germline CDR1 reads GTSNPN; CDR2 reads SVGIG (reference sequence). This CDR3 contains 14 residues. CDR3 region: CAWNPGPHNSPLHF. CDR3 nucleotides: TGTGCCTGGAATCCGGGACCGCATAATTCACCCCTCCACTTT.

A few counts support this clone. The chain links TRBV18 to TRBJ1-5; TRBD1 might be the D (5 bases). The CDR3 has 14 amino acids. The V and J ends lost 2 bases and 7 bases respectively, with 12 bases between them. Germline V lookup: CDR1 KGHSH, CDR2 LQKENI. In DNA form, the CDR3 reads TGTGCCAGCTCACCAGGTTCAAGGGACCAGCCCCAGCATTTT. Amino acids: CASSPGSRDQPQHF.

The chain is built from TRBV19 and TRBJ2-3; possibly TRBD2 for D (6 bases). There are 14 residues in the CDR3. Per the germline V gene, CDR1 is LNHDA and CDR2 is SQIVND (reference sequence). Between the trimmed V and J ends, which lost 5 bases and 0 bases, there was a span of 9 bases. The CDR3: CASSWTTSTDTQYF. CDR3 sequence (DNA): TGTGCCAGTAGTTGGACTACTAGCACAGATACGCAGTATTTT. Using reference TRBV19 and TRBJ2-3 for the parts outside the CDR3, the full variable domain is DGGITQSPKYLFRKEGQNVTLSCEQNLNHDAMYWYRQDPGQGLRLIYYSQIVNDFQKGDIAEGYSVSREKKESFPLTVTSAQKNPTAFYLCASSWTTSTDTQYFGPGTRLTVL.

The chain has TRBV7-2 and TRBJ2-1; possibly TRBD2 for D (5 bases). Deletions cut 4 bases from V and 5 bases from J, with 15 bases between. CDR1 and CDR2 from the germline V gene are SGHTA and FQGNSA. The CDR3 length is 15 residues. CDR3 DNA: TGTGCCAGCAGCTCCGGCCCCTCGAGGGACAATGAGCAGTTCTTC. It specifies CASSSGPSRDNEQFF.

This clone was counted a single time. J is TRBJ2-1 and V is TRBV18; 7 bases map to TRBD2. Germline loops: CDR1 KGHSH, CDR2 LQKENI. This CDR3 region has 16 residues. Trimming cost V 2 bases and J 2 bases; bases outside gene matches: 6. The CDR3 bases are TGTGCCAGCTCACCAGGCGGGAGTCCGGCCTACAATGAGCAGTTCTTC. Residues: CASSPGGSPAYNEQFF. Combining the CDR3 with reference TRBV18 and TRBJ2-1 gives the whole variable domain NAGVMQNPRHLVRRRGQEARLRCSPMKGHSHVYWYRQLPEEGLKFMVYLQKENIIDESGMPKERFSAEFPKEGPSILRIQQVVRGDSAAYFCASSPGGSPAYNEQFFGPGTRLTVL.

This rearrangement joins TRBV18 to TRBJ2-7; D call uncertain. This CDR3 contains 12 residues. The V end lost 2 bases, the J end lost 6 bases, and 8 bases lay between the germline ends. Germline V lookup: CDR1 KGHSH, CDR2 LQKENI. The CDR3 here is CASSPGPLEQYF. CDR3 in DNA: TGTGCCAGCTCACCAGGTCCCCTCGAGCAGTACTTC.

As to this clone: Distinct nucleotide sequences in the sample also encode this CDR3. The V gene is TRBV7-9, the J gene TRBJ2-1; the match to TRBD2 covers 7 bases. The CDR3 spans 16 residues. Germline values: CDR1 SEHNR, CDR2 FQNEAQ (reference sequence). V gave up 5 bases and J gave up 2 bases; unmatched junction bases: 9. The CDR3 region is CASSPRGGSAYNEQFF. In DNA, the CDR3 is TGTGCCAGCAGCCCTCGGGGCGGGAGTGCCTACAATGAGCAGTTCTTC.